This entry lists 16 T cell receptor beta chains sequenced from one sample in a study of cytomegalovirus exposure and HLA in healthy donors (TCRdb year 2017). Receptors were amplified or captured by the immunoSEQ multiplex PCR assay. The multiplex PCR relied on a mix of 60 forward primers for TCR Vbeta segments and 13 reverse primers for TCR Jbeta segments. Entries here come from immuneACCESS through TCRdb and include only in-frame sequences with V and J called. Some clones fail to appear in such tables; in the studies checked, an unresolved V gene covers under half of the shortfall, and the cause of the remainder is unknown. The sample yields about 160,000 clones; roughly 75% were counted once. Less than 3% of the sample rests with the top ten. The specimen sequenced was PBMCs. The receptors derive from a female donor in good health and CMV-seronegative.

The chain couples TRBV5-6 to TRBJ1-3; D gene unclear. Trimming took off 3 bases at V and 4 bases at J, with 11 bases between the two ends. The CDR3 spans 14 residues. CDR1 is SGHDT, CDR2 YYEEEE, per germline. DNA for the CDR3: TGTGCCAGCAGCTCGGTCGGAGGGGGAAACACCATATATTTT. This gives the protein CASSSVGGGNTIYF.

This sequence joins TRBV30 and TRBJ1-2; 9 nucleotides line up with TRBD1. Trimming removed 3 bases from V and 5 bases from J; junction bases left unmatched: 4. CDR3 length: 13 residues. Germline V gene lookup returns CDR1 GTSNPN and CDR2 SVGIG (reference sequence). CDR3 residues: CAWRDRGGYGYTF. CDR3 nucleotides: TGTGCCTGGAGGGACAGGGGTGGGTATGGCTACACCTTC.

The chain has TRBV7-2 and TRBJ1-6; tentatively, D is TRBD1 (5 bases). The CDR3 consists of 15 residues. Trimming removed 1 base at V and 10 bases at J, with 14 bases between. CDR1 and CDR2 from the germline V gene are SGHTA and FQGNSA. CDR3 sequence: CASSLGRGLGSPLHF. The CDR3 DNA reads TGTGCCAGCAGCTTAGGAAGGGGATTGGGGTCACCCCTCCACTTT.

This clone was counted a few times. The V gene is TRBV11-2, the J gene TRBJ2-5; D is ambiguous. V dropped 5 bases and J dropped 5 bases, with 9 bases sitting between them. Germline V gene data show CDR1 as SGHAT and CDR2 as FQNNGV. CDR3 length: 12 residues. The CDR3 DNA follows: TGTGCCAGCAGCCGGAGTGCGGAGACCCAGTACTTC. This sequence encodes CASSRSAETQYF.

This chain connects TRBV28 to TRBJ2-1; 7 bases fit TRBD2. V shed 3 bases and J 6 bases; nucleotides not matched to a gene: 8. CDR3 length: 15 residues. Germline lookup yields CDR1 MDHEN and CDR2 SYDVKM. As DNA, the CDR3 is TGTGCCAGCAGTTTCGGGGGGAGGGCGCGCAATGAGCAGTTCTTC. It yields the protein CASSFGGRARNEQFF.

The chain couples TRBV14 to TRBJ1-2; 11 bases are shared with TRBD1. Germline CDR1 and CDR2: SGHDN and FVKESK. V lost 1 base to trimming and J lost 6 bases; unmatched junction nucleotides: 4. The CDR3 length is 15 residues. The chain's CDR3 is CASSQVPGQGDGYTF. The CDR3 nucleotides are TGTGCCAGCAGCCAAGTGCCGGGACAGGGGGATGGCTACACCTTC.

The rearrangement uses TRBV2 and TRBJ2-5, with TRBD2 as a possible D gene (5 bases). CDR1 and CDR2 (germline): SNHLY, FYNNEI. The V gene lost 8 bases and the J gene lost 5 bases, with 15 bases spanning the gap. CDR3 length: 13 amino acids. In DNA form, the CDR3 reads TGTGCCAGCGGCCTGAGGGAAGCGGAGACCCAGTACTTC. Translated, it gives CASGLREAETQYF.

This clone has a handful of counts. The chain recombines TRBV5-1 with TRBJ1-2; possible D gene TRBD1, 5 bases. This CDR3 has 16 amino acids. From germline, CDR1 is SGHRS and CDR2 YFSETQ. Trimming cost V 1 base and J 6 bases, with 19 bases left between them. The CDR3 protein is CASSLQSPGHFDGYTF. CDR3 DNA: TGCGCCAGCAGCTTGCAGAGCCCCGGACACTTCGATGGCTACACCTTC.

The genes are TRBV4-3 and TRBJ2-3, with unresolved D. This CDR3 is built from 17 residues. V was pared by 0 bases and J by 0 bases, with 13 bases between. Germline CDR1 is LGHNA and CDR2 is YSLEER. CDR3 loop: CASSQDFRSSSTDTQYF. The CDR3 DNA follows: TGCGCCAGCAGCCAAGATTTCCGGAGTTCTAGCACAGATACGCAGTATTTT.

As regards this clone: Germline is not matched at one junction end, which may reflect a read error. This rearrangement joins TRBV7-9 to TRBJ2-1, with a weak D call TRBD2 (6 bases). Germline V gives CDR1 SEHNR, CDR2 FQNEAQ (reference sequence). The CDR3 length is 18 residues. As DNA, the CDR3 is TGTTCCAGCATCCGTCTCGGGGGAAAAGGGAGCTCCTACAATGAGCAGTTCTTC. It yields the protein CSSIRLGGKGSSYNEQFF.

The V call is TRBV6-1, the J call TRBJ2-2; 9 positions agree with TRBD2. J lost 3 bases, V lost 6 bases, and 2 bases had no gene match. The CDR3 loop spans 14 amino acids. Germline assignment: CDR1 MNHNS and CDR2 SASEGT. This CDR3 reads CASRLAGDTGELFF. The CDR3 DNA follows: TGTGCCAGCAGACTAGCGGGCGACACCGGGGAGCTGTTTTTT.

With regard to this clone: Other DNA sequences from this sample encode an identical CDR3 as well. J is TRBJ1-5 and V is TRBV6-5, with 7 nucleotides matching TRBD1. This CDR3 is built from 14 residues. V shed 6 bases and J 2 bases; nucleotides not matched to a gene: 4. The V gene's germline CDR1 is MNHEY and CDR2 SVGAGI. CDR3 DNA sequence: TGTGCCAGCAGCCGACAGGGCGGCAATCAGCCCCAGCATTTT. Amino acid sequence: CASSRQGGNQPQHF.

The chain has TRBV30 and TRBJ1-1; 7 bases agree with TRBD1. CDR1 is GTSNPN, CDR2 SVGIG, per germline (reference sequence). V lost 3 bases to trimming and J lost 5 bases; unmatched junction nucleotides: 12. The CDR3 has 15 residues. The CDR3 DNA sequence: TGTGCCTGGAGGCGTGTCAGGGGGAAGGGAACTGAAGCTTTCTTT. It specifies CAWRRVRGKGTEAFF.

The chain's CDR3 is CAWTLSWPAGGYTF. The CDR3 nucleotides are TGTGCCTGGACCCTATCCTGGCCAGCCGGGGGCTACACCTTC. This chain uses TRBV30 with TRBJ1-2; D is uncertain. CDR3 length: 14 amino acids. Germline values: CDR1 GTSNPN, CDR2 SVGIG (reference sequence). V dropped 4 bases and J dropped 8 bases, with 20 bases sitting between them.

This clone was counted a few times. The J gene is TRBJ2-3, the V gene TRBV6-1; tentative D call: TRBD2 (5 bases). The germline CDR1 and CDR2 sequences are MNHNS and SASEGT. V lost 7 bases and J 5 bases, leaving 7 bases between the germline ends. This CDR3 region has 11 residues. CDR3 nucleotides: TGTGCCAGCACGGGGAGAGATACGCAGTATTTT. Protein: CASTGRDTQYF.

The V gene is TRBV29-1, the J gene TRBJ2-7; weak D call: TRBD1 (5 bases). V lost 0 bases to trimming and J lost 5 bases, with 8 bases between them. Germline-derived CDR1 and CDR2 are SQVTM and ANQGSEA. The CDR3 contains 12 residues. As DNA, the CDR3 is TGCAGCGTTGAAGACAGGGTCCACGAGCAGTACTTC. It codes for CSVEDRVHEQYF.